This TCR beta chain was captured in a study of blood T cell repertoires in COVID-19. Study details: Samples representing acute and convalescent COVID-19 were sourced from the United States, Italy and Spain. PBMCs, B-cell-depleted T cells, or T cells were the source of the cDNA or gDNA that made up the material.

Per the original methods: The authors estimated nucleated cell counts from reference gene primer amplification. Profiling relied on immunoSEQ multiplex PCR, and the TCRdb table lists in-frame clones only, not all of them. That table gives V, J and clone size, and the DNA gave D and trimming. Of roughly 80,000 clones listed, 81% are singletons. This clone has only a few counts. At one of its ends the junction is not consistent with the germline gene, which may arise from a read error. The germline V gene encodes CDR1 SNHLY and CDR2 FYNNEI. The CDR3 totals 13 residues. V gene TRBV2 combines with J gene TRBJ1-2; D uncertain. Sequencing was performed on peripheral blood. The TCR sequence derives from a man older than 75 with acute or convalescent COVID-19. The CDR3 is CASSEALHGPLRF. CDR3 DNA sequence: TGTGCCAGCAGTGAAGCGCTTCATGGCCCCCTTCGCTTC.